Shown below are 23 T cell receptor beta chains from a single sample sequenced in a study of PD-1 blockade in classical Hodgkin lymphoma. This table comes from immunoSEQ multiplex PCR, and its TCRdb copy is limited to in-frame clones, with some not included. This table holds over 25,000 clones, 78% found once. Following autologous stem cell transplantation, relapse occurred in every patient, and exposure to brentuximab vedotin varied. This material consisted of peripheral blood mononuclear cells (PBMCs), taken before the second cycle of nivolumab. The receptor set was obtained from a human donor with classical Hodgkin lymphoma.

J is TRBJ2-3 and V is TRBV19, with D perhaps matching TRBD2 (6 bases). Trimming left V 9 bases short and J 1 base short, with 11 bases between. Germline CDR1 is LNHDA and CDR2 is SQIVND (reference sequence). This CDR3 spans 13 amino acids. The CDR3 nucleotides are TGTGCCAGCTGGGAGCGGGGCACAGATACGCAGTATTTT. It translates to CASWERGTDTQYF.

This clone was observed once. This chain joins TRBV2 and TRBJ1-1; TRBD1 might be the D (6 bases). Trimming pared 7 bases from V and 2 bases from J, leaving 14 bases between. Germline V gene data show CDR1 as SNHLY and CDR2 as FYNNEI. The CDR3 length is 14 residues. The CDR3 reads CASTLTGSNTEAFF. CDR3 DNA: TGTGCCAGCACCTTGACAGGCTCTAACACTGAAGCTTTCTTT.

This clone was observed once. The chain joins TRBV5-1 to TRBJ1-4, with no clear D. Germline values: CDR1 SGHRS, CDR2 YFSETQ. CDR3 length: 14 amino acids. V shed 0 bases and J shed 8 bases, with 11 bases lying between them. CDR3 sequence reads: CASSLAGGGEKLFF. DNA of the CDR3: TGCGCCAGCAGCTTGGCAGGTGGAGGGGAAAAACTGTTTTTT.

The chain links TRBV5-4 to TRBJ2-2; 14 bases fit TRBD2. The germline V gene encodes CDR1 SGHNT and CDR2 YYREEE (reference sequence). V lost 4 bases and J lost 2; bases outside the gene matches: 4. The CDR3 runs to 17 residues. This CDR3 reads CASSPGLAGANTGELFF. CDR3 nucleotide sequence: TGTGCCAGCAGCCCGGGACTAGCGGGGGCCAACACCGGGGAGCTGTTTTTT. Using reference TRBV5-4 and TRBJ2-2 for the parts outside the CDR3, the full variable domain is ETGVTQSPTHLIKTRGQQVTLRCSSQSGHNTVSWYQQALGQGPQFIFQYYREEENGRGNFPPRFSGLQFPNYSSELNVNALELDDSALYLCASSPGLAGANTGELFFGEGSRLTVL.

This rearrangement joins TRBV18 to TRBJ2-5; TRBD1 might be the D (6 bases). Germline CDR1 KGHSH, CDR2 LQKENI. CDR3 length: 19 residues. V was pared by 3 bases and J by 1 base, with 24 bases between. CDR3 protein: CASSPGAVTAGSVQETQYF. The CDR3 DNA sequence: TGTGCCAGCTCACCGGGGGCGGTGACAGCAGGATCGGTCCAAGAGACCCAGTACTTC.

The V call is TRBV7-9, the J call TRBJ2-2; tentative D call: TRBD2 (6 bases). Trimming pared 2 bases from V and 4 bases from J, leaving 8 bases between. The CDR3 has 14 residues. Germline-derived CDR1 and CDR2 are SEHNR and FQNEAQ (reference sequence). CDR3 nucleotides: TGTGCCAGCAGCTTATTGGGAGGCACCGGGGAGCTGTTTTTT. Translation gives CASSLLGGTGELFF.

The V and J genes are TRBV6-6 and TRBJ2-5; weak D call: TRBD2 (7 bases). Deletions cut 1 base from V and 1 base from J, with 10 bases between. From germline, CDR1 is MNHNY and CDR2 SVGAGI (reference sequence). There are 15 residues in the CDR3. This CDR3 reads CASSYWRGPQETQYF. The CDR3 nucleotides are TGTGCCAGCAGTTACTGGCGGGGGCCCCAAGAGACCCAGTACTTC.

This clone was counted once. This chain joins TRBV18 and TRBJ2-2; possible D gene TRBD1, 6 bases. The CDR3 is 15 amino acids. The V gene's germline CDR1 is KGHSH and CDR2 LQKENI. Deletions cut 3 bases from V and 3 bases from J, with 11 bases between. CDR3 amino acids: CASSPRQADTGELFF. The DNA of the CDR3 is TGTGCCAGCTCACCCCGACAGGCTGACACCGGGGAGCTGTTTTTT. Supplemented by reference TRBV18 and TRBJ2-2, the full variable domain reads NAGVMQNPRHLVRRRGQEARLRCSPMKGHSHVYWYRQLPEEGLKFMVYLQKENIIDESGMPKERFSAEFPKEGPSILRIQQVVRGDSAAYFCASSPRQADTGELFFGEGSRLTVL.

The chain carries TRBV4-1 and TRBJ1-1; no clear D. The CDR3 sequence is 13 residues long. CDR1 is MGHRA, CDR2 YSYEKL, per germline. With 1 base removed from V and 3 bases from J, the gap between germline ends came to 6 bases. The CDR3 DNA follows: TGCGCCAGCAGCCAAGGCACCTACACTGAAGCTTTCTTT. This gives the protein CASSQGTYTEAFF.

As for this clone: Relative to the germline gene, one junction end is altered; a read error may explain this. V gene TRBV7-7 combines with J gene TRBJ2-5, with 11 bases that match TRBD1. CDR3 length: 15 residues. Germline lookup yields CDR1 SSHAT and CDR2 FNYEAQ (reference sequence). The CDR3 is CASSLGTGGQETQYF. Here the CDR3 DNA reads TGTGCTAGCAGCTTAGGGACAGGGGGCCAAGAGACCCAGTACTTC.

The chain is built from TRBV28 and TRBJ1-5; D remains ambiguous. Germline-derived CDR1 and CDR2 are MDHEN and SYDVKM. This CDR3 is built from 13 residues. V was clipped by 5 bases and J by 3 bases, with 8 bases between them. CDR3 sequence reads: CASSLPNNQPQHF. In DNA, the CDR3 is TGTGCCAGCAGTCTACCGAACAATCAGCCCCAGCATTTT.

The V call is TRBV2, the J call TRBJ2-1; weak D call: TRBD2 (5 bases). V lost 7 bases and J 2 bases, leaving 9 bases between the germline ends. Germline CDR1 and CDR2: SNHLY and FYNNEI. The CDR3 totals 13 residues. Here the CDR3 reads CASIGIPYNEQFF. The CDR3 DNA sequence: TGTGCCAGCATCGGGATCCCCTACAATGAGCAGTTCTTC.

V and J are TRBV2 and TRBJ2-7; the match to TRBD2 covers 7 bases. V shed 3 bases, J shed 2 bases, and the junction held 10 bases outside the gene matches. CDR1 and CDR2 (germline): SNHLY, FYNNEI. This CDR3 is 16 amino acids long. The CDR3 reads CASSDEWGGGAYEQYF. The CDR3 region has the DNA TGTGCCAGCAGTGATGAATGGGGGGGAGGGGCCTACGAGCAGTACTTC.

The CDR3 DNA reads TGTGCCAGTGCGGTCCTCAGGCACAATGAGCAGTTCTTC. It yields the protein CASAVLRHNEQFF. The chain links TRBV2 to TRBJ2-1; D is ambiguous. V was pared by 9 bases and J by 5 bases, with 14 bases between. The CDR3 spans 13 residues. Germline V gene data show CDR1 as SNHLY and CDR2 as FYNNEI.

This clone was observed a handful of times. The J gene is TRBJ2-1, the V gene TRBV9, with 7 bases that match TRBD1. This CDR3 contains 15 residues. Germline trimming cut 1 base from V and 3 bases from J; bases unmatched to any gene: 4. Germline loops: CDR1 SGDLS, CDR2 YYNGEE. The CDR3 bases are TGTGCCAGCAGCGTACGCCGGGACAGCTACAATGAGCAGTTCTTC. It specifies CASSVRRDSYNEQFF.

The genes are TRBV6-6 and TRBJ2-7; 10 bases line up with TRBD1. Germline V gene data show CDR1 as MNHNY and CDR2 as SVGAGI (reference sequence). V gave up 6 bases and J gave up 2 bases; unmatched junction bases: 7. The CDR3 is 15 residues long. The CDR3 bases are TGTGCCAGCAGGGATTCGGGACAGGGGACCTACGAGCAGTACTTC. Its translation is CASRDSGQGTYEQYF.

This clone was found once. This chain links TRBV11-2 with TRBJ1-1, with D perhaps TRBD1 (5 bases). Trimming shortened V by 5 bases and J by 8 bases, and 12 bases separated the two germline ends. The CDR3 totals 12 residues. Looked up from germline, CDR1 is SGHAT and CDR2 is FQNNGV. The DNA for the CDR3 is TGTGCCAGCAGCCCGACAAGACAGGAAGCTTTCTTT. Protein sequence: CASSPTRQEAFF. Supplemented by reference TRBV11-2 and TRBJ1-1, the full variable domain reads EAGVAQSPRYKIIEKRQSVAFWCNPISGHATLYWYQQILGQGPKLLIQFQNNGVVDDSQLPKDRFSAERLKGVDSTLKIQPAKLEDSAVYLCASSPTRQEAFFGQGTRLTVV.

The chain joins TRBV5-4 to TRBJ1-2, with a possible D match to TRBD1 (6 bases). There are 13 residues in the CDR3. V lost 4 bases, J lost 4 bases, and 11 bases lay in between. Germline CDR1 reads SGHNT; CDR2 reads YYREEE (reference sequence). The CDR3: CASSAGQSYGYTF. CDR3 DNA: TGTGCCAGCAGCGCCGGACAGAGCTATGGCTACACCTTC.

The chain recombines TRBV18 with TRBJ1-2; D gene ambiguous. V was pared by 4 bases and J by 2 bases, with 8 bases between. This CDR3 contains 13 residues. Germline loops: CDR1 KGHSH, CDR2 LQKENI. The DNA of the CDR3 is TGTGCCAGCTCACTCGGCGGGAACTATGGCTACACCTTC. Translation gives CASSLGGNYGYTF.

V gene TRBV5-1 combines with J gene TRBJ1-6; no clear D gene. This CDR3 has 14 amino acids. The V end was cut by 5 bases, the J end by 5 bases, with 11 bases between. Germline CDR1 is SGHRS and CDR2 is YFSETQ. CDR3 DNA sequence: TGCGCCAGCAGGGCCGTGCTAGATAATTCACCCCTCCACTTT. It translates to CASRAVLDNSPLHF.

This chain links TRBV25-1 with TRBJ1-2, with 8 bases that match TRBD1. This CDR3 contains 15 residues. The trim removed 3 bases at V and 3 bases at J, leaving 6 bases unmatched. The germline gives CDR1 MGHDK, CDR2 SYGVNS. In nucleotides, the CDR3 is TGTGCCAGCAGTGACGCAACAGGGGGGGACTATGGCTACACCTTC. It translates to CASSDATGGDYGYTF.

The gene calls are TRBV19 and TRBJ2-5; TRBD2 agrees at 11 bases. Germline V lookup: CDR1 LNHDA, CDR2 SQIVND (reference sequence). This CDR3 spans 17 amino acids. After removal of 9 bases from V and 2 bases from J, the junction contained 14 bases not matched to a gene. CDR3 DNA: TGTGCCAGCTGGGGAAAGCCACTAGCGGGGGCTCAAGAGACCCAGTACTTC. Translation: CASWGKPLAGAQETQYF.

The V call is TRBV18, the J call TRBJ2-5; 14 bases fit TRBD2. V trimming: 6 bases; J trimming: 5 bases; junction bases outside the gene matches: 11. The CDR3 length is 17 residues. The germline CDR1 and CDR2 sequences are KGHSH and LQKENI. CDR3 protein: CASSPTSGGASGETQYF. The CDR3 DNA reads TGTGCCAGCTCCCCGACTAGCGGGGGGGCCTCCGGGGAGACCCAGTACTTC.